The present TCR beta chain was sequenced within a study of T cells in Graves' hyperthyroidism and ophthalmopathy (dated by TCRdb to 2018 to 2020). In terms of the full investigation: Peripheral blood was sampled at the time of initial diagnosis, prior to any treatment. After blood sampling, hyperthyroidism patients were treated with methimazole at a starting dose of 30 mg daily, and ophthalmopathy patients were treated with high-dose intravenous methylprednisolone. A discovery cohort of about a hundred patients, roughly 40 with Graves' ophthalmopathy and about 58 with stable Graves' hyperthyroidism, was used to find distinguishing TCR V-J signatures. Prospective prediction of ophthalmopathy was tested in an independent validation cohort consisting of roughly 20 hyperthyroidism patients and approximately 16 patients who later progressed to ophthalmopathy. Thyroid tissue and blood T-cell repertoires from about six Graves' hyperthyroidism patients were also compared in the study. For training and testing, the approximately 92 patients in the discovery cohort were randomly divided in a 7:3 ratio. The paper describes TCR Vbeta CDR3 sequencing of some 130 peripheral blood samples, made up of about 40 ophthalmopathy patients, around 78 hyperthyroidism patients and roughly 17 progressor patients.

Hyperthyroidism patients were newly diagnosed, had a disease duration of under 2 months, and were aged 18 to 65 years. Exclusion was applied to patients with uncontrolled infections, other autoimmune diseases, pregnancy or lactation. Diagnoses were established on the basis of clinical symptoms, serum thyroxine and TRAb, thyroid ultrasound, and orbital computed tomography. Blood from progressor patients was drawn when they were first diagnosed with hyperthyroidism, before any ophthalmopathy symptoms appeared. PBMCs were separated from roughly 10 ml of fresh peripheral blood using Ficoll-Paque density gradient centrifugation. Patients classed as progressors first received a Graves' hyperthyroidism diagnosis and then went on to develop ophthalmopathy during follow-up. Total RNA was extracted using Trizol reagent, and RNA quality was assessed on an Agilent 2100 Bioanalyzer. Broad study findings and their caveats: In validation, the model predicted progression to ophthalmopathy with 65% to 71% sensitivity and 72.22% specificity, a median of about six months before onset. No statistical method was used to fix the sample size in advance, and group allocation was not hidden from the investigators. Most expanded thyroid clonotypes (frequency above 0.001) were also found in blood, which suggests that blood repertoires may mirror thyroid immune responses. A 13 V-J signature model separated ophthalmopathy from stable hyperthyroidism, with roughly 88% sensitivity and 81% to 82% specificity in cross-validation and 80%/75% in testing.

The table lists this clonotype with many counts. The clone's antigen remains unknown. No much larger clonotype is one base removed from it; base qualities were not supplied. The trim is 6 bases for V and 4 bases for J, with a gap of 15 bases between the germline ends. The CDR3 measures 13 amino acids from cysteine to phenylalanine. The read is trimmed to its CDR3 DNA, 39 bases read in frame from base 1. CDR1 and CDR2, per the germline V gene (reference sequence), are DFQATT and SNEGSKA. Amplification of TCR beta CDR3 regions was carried out from RNA transcripts. The first round of RT-PCR for the TCR CDR3 was performed with the HTBI primer set and the Qiagen OneStep RT-PCR kit. Libraries were constructed in a second round of multiplex PCR, after which size selection and purification were performed. Libraries were sequenced paired-end with 100 bp reads on an Illumina HiSeq2000. The study's processing was this. SOAPnuke was used to process the raw data, removing reads that contained adapters or uncalled bases, had a mean Phred below 15, or lacked an exact match to the constant primer or identifier. COPE v1.2.5 was used to merge the high-quality paired reads, and each unique nucleotide sequence was defined as a clonotype. Clonotypes were aligned to IMGT TRBV, TRBD and TRBJ reference segments using MiTCR v1.1. The analysis was restricted to V-J combinations with a frequency above 0.0001, which together covered 99% to 99.2% of the repertoires. A TCS score was defined as the ratio between F50 (clonal expansion) and ExV (chaos), using BLOSUM62-based TCRdist between CDR3 peptides within each V-J. Welch's t-statistics and random forest reduced around 550 V-J features to fewer than 15, which were used in a naive Bayes classifier (R e1071). TCRdb trimmed public reads at Q25 via fastp, called clones via MiXCR and kept in-frame beta chains. Each entry is one CDR3 protein sequence, shown with its most common DNA and genes. None of the V and J calls come from the authors' own analysis; TCRdb made them. This sample comprises some 400,000 distinct CDR3 sequences, about 13% of them detected only once. The ten largest clonotypes hold under 25% of the sample.

This sequence was found in a man aged 25 to 45 with Graves' hyperthyroidism that later progressed to Graves' ophthalmopathy. This chain joins TRBV20-1 to TRBJ2-5; the D gene is not confidently resolved. Source material: blood. The CDR3 reads CSAVAALVETQYF. The DNA sequence is as follows: TGCAGTGCCGTAGCCGCTCTGGTAGAGACCCAGTACTTC.